This T cell receptor (beta chain) originates from a study of blood T cell repertoires in COVID-19. Across the study: Sites in the United States, Italy and Spain provided acute and convalescent COVID-19 samples. PBMCs, B-cell-depleted T cells, or T cells provided the cDNA or gDNA that made up the material.

The V and J ends lost 3 bases and 2 bases respectively, with 6 bases between them. Germline-derived CDR1 and CDR2 are MNHEY and SVGEGT. The CDR3 length is 13 residues. The protocol was immunoSEQ multiplex PCR, while the TCRdb copy is restricted to in-frame clones and leaves out a portion. The sample gives about 120,000 clones, around 80% of which show up once; 16% is in the top ten. The material sequenced was peripheral blood. The chain carries TRBV6-2 or TRBV6-3 and TRBJ2-3; D remains ambiguous. This clonotype originated in a man between 60 and 75 years old with active or convalescent COVID-19. The CDR3 region is CASSYAVTDTQYF. The DNA of the CDR3 is TGTGCCAGCAGTTATGCAGTCACAGATACGCAGTATTTT.